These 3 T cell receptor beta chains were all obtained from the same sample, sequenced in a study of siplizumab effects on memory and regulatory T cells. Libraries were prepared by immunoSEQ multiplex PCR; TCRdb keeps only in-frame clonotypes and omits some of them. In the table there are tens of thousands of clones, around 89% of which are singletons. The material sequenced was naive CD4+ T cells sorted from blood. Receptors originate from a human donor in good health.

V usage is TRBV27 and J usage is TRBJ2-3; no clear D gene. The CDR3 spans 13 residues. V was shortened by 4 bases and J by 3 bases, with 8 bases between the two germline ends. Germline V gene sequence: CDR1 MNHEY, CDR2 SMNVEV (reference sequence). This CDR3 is CASSSPSTDTQYF. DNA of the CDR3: TGTGCCAGCAGTTCACCCAGTACAGATACGCAGTATTTT.

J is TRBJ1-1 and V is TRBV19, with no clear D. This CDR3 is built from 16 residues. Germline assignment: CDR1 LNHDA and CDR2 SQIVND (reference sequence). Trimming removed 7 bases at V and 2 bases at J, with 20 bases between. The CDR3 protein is CASIPDWGNGNTEAFF. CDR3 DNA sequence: TGTGCCAGTATCCCAGACTGGGGTAACGGCAACACTGAAGCTTTCTTT.

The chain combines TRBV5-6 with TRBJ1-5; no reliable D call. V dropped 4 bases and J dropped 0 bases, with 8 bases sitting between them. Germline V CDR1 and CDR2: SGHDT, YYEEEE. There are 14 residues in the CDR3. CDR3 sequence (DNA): TGTGCCAGCAGCCCGAACCCTAGCAATCAGCCCCAGCATTTT. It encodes CASSPNPSNQPQHF.